This is a list of T cell receptor beta chains from one sample in a study of monozygotic twins with inflammatory bowel disease. TCRdb reprocessed the 5' RACE reads, keeping one entry per CDR3 protein, no DNA. This table lists over 200,000 distinct CDR3 sequences. The sequenced material came from blood. These receptors were obtained from a human donor with ulcerative colitis or Crohn's disease, or a healthy co-twin of an affected twin (not recorded which). CDR3s include the opening cysteine and the closing phenylalanine or tryptophan. The order of the fields is clone size, V gene, J gene, CDR3 length, CDR3 protein. Size values are once, few and many counts, or a class for expanded clones, and some rows have none.

>.|TRBV27|TRBJ1-2|16
CASSPSMGQGIAGYTF
>.|TRBV6-1|TRBJ2-6|17
CASSPGQGIAGANVLTF
>.|TRBV18|TRBJ2-5|14
CASSPRLQQETQYF
>.|TRBV29-1|TRBJ2-1|12
CSVEFQGNEQFF
>.|TRBV5-1|TRBJ1-2|12
CASSWDGYCYTF
>.|TRBV18|TRBJ2-7|16
CASSPQIVDLPYEQYF
>.|TRBV20-1|TRBJ2-3|14
CSAALAGGTDTQYF
>.|TRBV19|TRBJ1-4|13
CASSIGVREKLFF
>.|TRBV29-1|TRBJ2-1|13
CSVEDRNRLGGFF
>.|TRBV7-9|TRBJ2-2|17
CASSPTDPGTNTGELFF
>.|TRBV5-1|TRBJ1-2|15
CASSEGTSILYGYTF
>.|TRBV7-9|TRBJ2-7|15
CASSLDRGGSYEQYF
>.|TRBV5-1|TRBJ1-6|20
CASSPRVVTGRAPLNSPLHF
>.|TRBV6-1|TRBJ1-2|18
CASSEARAGVRIYDGYTF
>.|TRBV6-2/TRBV6-3|TRBJ1-5|15
CATMRWTEDNQPQHF
>.|TRBV28|TRBJ2-1|13
CASSFPGLDKQFF
>.|TRBV7-3|TRBJ2-1|17
CASSSAVSGNTYNEQFF
>.|TRBV5-1|TRBJ1-3|15
CASSLDRSPGNTIYF
>.|TRBV20-1|TRBJ2-3|17
CSASAPPGTSDTDTQYF
>.|TRBV29-1|TRBJ2-2|15
CSVDLGGGTTGELFF
>.|TRBV7-3|TRBJ2-5|15
CASSLGDRISETQYF
>.|TRBV5-1|TRBJ2-2|17
CASSLASGRAGTGELFF
>.|TRBV5-1|TRBJ1-1|15
CASSVVQGGNTEAFF
>.|TRBV19|TRBJ1-4|11
CASSLHEKLFF
>.|TRBV7-9|TRBJ1-1|16
CASSASPGQMNTEAFF
>.|TRBV5-4|TRBJ2-1|15
CASSRFGLDYNEQFF
>.|TRBV7-2|TRBJ2-5|15
CASSSTLVGWETQYF
>.|TRBV12-3/TRBV12-4|TRBJ2-2|15
CASRPGRQDTGELFF
>.|TRBV7-2|TRBJ2-7|14
CASSLVFTSYEQYF
>.|TRBV5-1|TRBJ2-7|13
CASSTGTGGEQYF
>.|TRBV24-1|TRBJ2-3|13
CATRADKEDTQYF
>.|TRBV7-2|TRBJ2-6|17
CASPTWGRSSGANVLTF
>.|TRBV28|TRBJ1-2|17
CASSSHSGTLLNYGYTF
>.|TRBV6-6|TRBJ1-3|13
CATAPGAGNTIYF
>.|TRBV5-4|TRBJ2-3|16
CASPAGGPNPTDTQYF
>.|TRBV12-3/TRBV12-4|TRBJ1-2|13
CASNYLGREDYTF
>.|TRBV20-1|TRBJ2-3|16
CSARDPQRSPRDTQYF
>.|TRBV20-1|TRBJ2-3|16
CSALAGGFAGTDTQYF
>.|TRBV25-1|TRBJ1-1|14
CASSESQRNTEAFF
>.|TRBV19|TRBJ2-2|13
CASGQQVTGELFF
>.|TRBV2|TRBJ2-7|13
CASSEISSYEQYF
>.|TRBV5-1|TRBJ1-1|13
CASSTDRGTEAFF
>.|TRBV30|TRBJ2-3|11
CPWSEADTQYF
>medium-sized|TRBV20-1|TRBJ2-1|15
CSARDGTLSYNEQFF
>.|TRBV7-2|TRBJ1-1|17
CASSLVVRQARSTEAFF
>.|TRBV20-1|TRBJ1-2|15
CSAPEGNRGNYGYTF
>.|TRBV5-1|TRBJ2-1|16
CASSLGSGTFYNEQFF
>.|TRBV11-2|TRBJ2-3|14
CASSLVSTSATQYF
>.|TRBV6-1|TRBJ2-7|14
CASSACRGTYEQYF
>.|TRBV3-1|TRBJ1-5|15
CASSQAGSGNQPQHF